The 27 T cell receptor beta chains below all came from one sample that was sequenced in a study of T cell responses to AZD1222 COVID-19 vaccine. Sequenced by immunoSEQ multiplex PCR; TCRdb stores in-frame clones only, minus some. Of 95,000 to 150,000 clones listed, about 90% are singletons. Here the sequenced sample was peripheral blood, taken on day 0 of AZD1222 vaccination. These receptors were obtained from an adult in good health.

The chain combines TRBV28 with TRBJ2-4; 9 bases are shared with TRBD1. Germline CDR1 is MDHEN and CDR2 is SYDVKM. This CDR3 is built from 15 residues. J lost 4 bases, V lost 6 bases, and 7 bases had no gene match. CDR3 coding DNA: TGTGCCAGCAGCACCTCCGGGACAGGGAAAAACATTCAGTACTTC. Protein sequence: CASSTSGTGKNIQYF.

The chain joins TRBV7-9 to TRBJ2-3; D is uncertain. The germline V and J ends were trimmed by 5 bases and 4 bases, with 10 bases remaining between them. The CDR3 is 13 amino acids. CDR1 SEHNR and CDR2 FQNEAQ come from the germline V gene (reference sequence). The CDR3: CASSSLGPDTQYF. CDR3 bases: TGTGCCAGCAGCAGCTTGGGTCCAGATACGCAGTATTTT.

V and J are TRBV3-1 (or the pseudogene TRBV3-2) and TRBJ2-7; perhaps D is TRBD1 or TRBD2 (5 bases each). Germline V gene data show CDR1 as LGHDT and CDR2 as YNNKEL (reference sequence). Trimming cost V 4 bases and J 6 bases, with 13 bases left between them. This CDR3 region has 13 residues. CDR3 protein: CASSRDRGGEQYF. DNA of the CDR3: TGTGCCAGCAGCCGGGACCGGGGCGGCGAGCAGTACTTC.

The J gene is TRBJ2-1, the V gene TRBV9; the match to TRBD2 covers 10 bases. Trimming cost V 0 bases and J 7 bases; bases outside gene matches: 4. The CDR3 is 15 amino acids. Germline V lookup: CDR1 SGDLS, CDR2 YYNGEE. The CDR3 region has the DNA TGTGCCAGCAGCGTAGGGGCTAGCGGGGGTAATGAGCAGTTCTTC. It translates to CASSVGASGGNEQFF. Combining the CDR3 with reference TRBV9 and TRBJ2-1 gives the whole variable domain DSGVTQTPKHLITATGQRVTLRCSPRSGDLSVYWYQQSLDQGLQFLIQYYNGEERAKGNILERFSAQQFPDLHSELNLSSLELGDSALYFCASSVGASGGNEQFFGPGTRLTVL.

V gene TRBV7-8 combines with J gene TRBJ1-3; D is possibly TRBD1 (6 bases). CDR1 SGHVS and CDR2 FQNEAQ come from the germline V gene. The CDR3 has 14 amino acids. The V gene lost 4 bases and the J gene lost 8 bases, with 15 bases spanning the gap. The CDR3 loop reads CASSSSTGRDTIYF. The CDR3 bases are TGTGCCAGCAGCTCCTCCACAGGGAGAGACACCATATATTTT.

This clone was recorded once. The chain carries TRBV7-8 and TRBJ1-1; TRBD1 aligns across 8 bases. Germline CDR1 reads SGHVS; CDR2 reads FQNEAQ. With V trimmed by 0 bases and J by 5 bases, 5 bases remained unmatched. This CDR3 region has 15 residues. The CDR3 DNA sequence: TGTGCCAGCAGCTTAGCCGGGACAGGCGATACTGAAGCTTTCTTT. Protein sequence: CASSLAGTGDTEAFF.

This clone has more than one count but fewer than ten. The chain carries TRBV30 and TRBJ1-5; a weak D match, TRBD1 (6 bases). Per germline, CDR1 GTSNPN and CDR2 SVGIG (reference sequence). V was shortened by 2 bases and J by 5 bases, with 10 bases between the two germline ends. This CDR3 contains 13 residues. The DNA for the CDR3 is TGTGCCTGGAGTAGAAACAGGGATCAGCCCCAGCATTTT. It translates to CAWSRNRDQPQHF.

This rearrangement joins TRBV4-1 to TRBJ2-7; tentatively, D is TRBD1 (6 bases). V lost 1 base and J 1 base, leaving 11 bases between the germline ends. The CDR3 is made up of 15 amino acids. The V gene's germline CDR1 is MGHRA and CDR2 YSYEKL. The CDR3 here is CASSQGPTGSYEQYF. The DNA for the CDR3 is TGCGCCAGCAGCCAAGGCCCGACAGGTTCCTACGAGCAGTACTTC.

This chain joins TRBV6-2 or TRBV6-3 and TRBJ2-7, with 8 bases that match TRBD1. J gave up 6 bases and V 4 bases, and 8 bases lay outside the gene matches. The CDR3 has 14 residues. Germline lookup yields CDR1 MNHEY and CDR2 SVGEGT. The CDR3 loop is CASSWGRGLVEQYF. CDR3 DNA sequence: TGTGCCAGCAGTTGGGGCAGGGGGCTCGTCGAGCAGTACTTC.

The chain joins TRBV2 to TRBJ2-7, with D perhaps matching TRBD1 (5 bases). The CDR3 totals 14 residues. The germline CDR1 and CDR2 sequences are SNHLY and FYNNEI. Trimming stripped 3 bases from V and 7 bases from J, with 16 bases between. The CDR3 DNA sequence: TGTGCCAGCAGTGAGTGGGGCCCAGGGCGGGAGCAGTACTTC. This translates into CASSEWGPGREQYF.

This sequence joins TRBV7-9 and TRBJ1-3; D is unclear. From germline, CDR1 is SEHNR and CDR2 FQNEAQ (reference sequence). The CDR3 is made up of 14 amino acids. V gave up 3 bases and J gave up 0 bases, with 6 bases separating them. CDR3 amino acids: CASSFIGSGNTIYF. The CDR3, as DNA: TGTGCCAGCAGCTTTATCGGCTCTGGAAACACCATATATTTT.

This sequence joins TRBV7-9 and TRBJ2-1; maybe TRBD2 (5 bases). The germline V and J ends were trimmed by 5 bases and 2 bases, with 10 bases remaining between them. The CDR3 totals 14 residues. CDR1 and CDR2 (germline): SEHNR, FQNEAQ (reference sequence). The CDR3 loop reads CASSRPGTYNEQFF. CDR3 bases: TGTGCCAGCAGCAGACCCGGGACCTACAATGAGCAGTTCTTC.

This clone was recorded once. The V call is TRBV19, the J call TRBJ2-1; 8 positions agree with TRBD1. V shed 3 bases, J shed 3 bases, and the junction held 10 bases outside the gene matches. The length of the CDR3 is 17 residues. Germline values: CDR1 LNHDA, CDR2 SQIVND (reference sequence). The CDR3 DNA reads as TGTGCCAGTAGTATGGAGGACAGGGCGCGTATCTACAATGAGCAGTTCTTC. Protein sequence: CASSMEDRARIYNEQFF.

This chain connects TRBV5-6 to TRBJ2-7; D tentatively reads TRBD1 or TRBD2 (6 bases each). Trimming pared 7 bases from V and 6 bases from J, leaving 14 bases between. The CDR3 extends over 12 amino acids. Germline V gene lookup returns CDR1 SGHDT and CDR2 YYEEEE. This chain's CDR3 is CASSLGGPEQYF. DNA of the CDR3: TGTGCCAGCTCCCTAGGGGGGCCCGAGCAGTACTTC.

The rearrangement links TRBV4-1 to TRBJ1-5; D unclear. The germline V and J ends were trimmed by 2 bases and 7 bases, with 18 bases remaining between them. CDR3 length: 16 residues. Germline-derived CDR1 and CDR2 are MGHRA and YSYEKL. The CDR3 spells CASSQLFSVQEQPQHF. The DNA for the CDR3 is TGCGCCAGCAGCCAACTCTTCAGTGTTCAGGAGCAGCCCCAGCATTTT.

This clone has only a few counts. This rearrangement joins TRBV7-3 to TRBJ1-4, with a possible D match to TRBD1 (5 bases). The CDR3 consists of 16 residues. Trimming removed 2 bases at V and 0 bases at J, with 10 bases between. The germline V gene has CDR1 SGHTA and CDR2 FQGTGA. CDR3 sequence (DNA): TGTGCCAGCAGCTTAGGGGGACGGGCAACTAATGAAAAACTGTTTTTT. It is translated as CASSLGGRATNEKLFF.

This clone showed up just a few times. The V gene is TRBV5-1, the J gene TRBJ2-7, with 7 bases aligning to TRBD1. The CDR3 runs 16 residues. V was pared by 4 bases and J by 2 bases, with 12 bases of the junction left unmatched. CDR1 SGHRS and CDR2 YFSETQ come from the germline V gene. The CDR3 coding sequence is TGCGCCAGCAGCCCTAGAACCGGGACAGAGACCTACGAGCAGTACTTC. This gives the protein CASSPRTGTETYEQYF.

The rearrangement joins TRBV6-5 to TRBJ2-7; tentatively, D is TRBD2 (6 bases). V lost 7 bases and J lost 5, with 15 bases in between. This CDR3 spans 13 amino acids. The V gene's germline CDR1 is MNHEY and CDR2 SVGAGI. The CDR3 loop reads CASTLMGGDEQYF. The CDR3 DNA sequence: TGTGCCAGCACCCTTATGGGAGGCGACGAGCAGTACTTC.

The genes are TRBV11-3 and TRBJ1-3; D gene uncertain. CDR1 and CDR2 from the germline V gene are SGHNT and YENEEA. This CDR3 contains 13 residues. The ends were cut back, 0 bases at V and 4 bases at J, with 4 bases in the middle. As DNA, the CDR3 is TGTGCCAGCAGCTTAGAGACCGGAAACACCATATATTTT. Protein sequence: CASSLETGNTIYF.

The J gene is TRBJ2-7, the V gene TRBV7-3; D is unclear. Trimming cost V 0 bases and J 0 bases, with 3 bases left between them. Germline assignment: CDR1 SGHTA and CDR2 FQGTGA. CDR3 length: 13 residues. CDR3 residues: CASSLTHSYEQYF. The DNA of the CDR3 is TGTGCCAGCAGCTTAACCCACTCCTACGAGCAGTACTTC.

The chain uses TRBV2 and TRBJ2-3; TRBD1 matches at 11 bases. Germline loops: CDR1 SNHLY, CDR2 FYNNEI. V was pared by 7 bases and J by 6 bases, with 3 bases of the junction left unmatched. The CDR3 extends over 13 amino acids. The DNA of the CDR3 is TGTGCCAGCAAGCGGGACAGGGGGGATACGCAGTATTTT. This sequence encodes CASKRDRGDTQYF.

The rearrangement uses TRBV7-2 and TRBJ2-7; 7 bases fit TRBD1. The CDR3 has 13 amino acids. The trim removed 3 bases at V and 3 bases at J, leaving 2 bases unmatched. The germline V gene encodes CDR1 SGHTA and CDR2 FQGNSA. CDR3 amino acids: CASSLRQGYEQYF. CDR3 bases: TGTGCCAGCAGCTTGAGACAGGGCTACGAGCAGTACTTC.

This clone was recorded once. The rearrangement links TRBV7-8 to TRBJ2-7; 12 bases agree with TRBD2. This CDR3 has 16 residues. Per germline, CDR1 SGHVS and CDR2 FQNEAQ. The ends lost 5 bases at V and 4 bases at J; junction bases unmatched: 9. CDR3 in DNA: TGTGCCAGCAGCCCGGAGACTAGCGGGAGTCGGTACGAGCAGTACTTC. Residues: CASSPETSGSRYEQYF.

The chain has TRBV21-1 and TRBJ2-5; no check of the table's D call, TRBD2, against the DNA was made. TRBV21-1 is assigned pseudogene status. The length of the CDR3 is 13 residues. CDR3 loop: CASNFTGQETQYF. The CDR3 nucleotides are TGTGCCAGCAATTTTACGGGGCAAGAGACCCAGTACTTC.

The genes are TRBV28 and TRBJ2-1; tentatively, D is TRBD1 or TRBD2 (5 bases each). In germline, CDR1 is MDHEN, CDR2 SYDVKM. CDR3 length equals 16 residues. V was clipped by 6 bases and J by 4 bases, with 19 bases between them. CDR3: CASSRGPGRRYNEQFF. DNA of the CDR3: TGTGCCAGCAGCCGGGGCCCCGGGCGGCGGTACAATGAGCAGTTCTTC.

This clone has only a few counts. V usage is TRBV7-9 and J usage is TRBJ2-1; TRBD2 might be the D (6 bases). This CDR3 is built from 16 residues. Germline V CDR1 and CDR2: SEHNR, FQNEAQ (reference sequence). The V end lost 5 bases, the J end lost 1 base, and 15 bases lay between the germline ends. CDR3 nucleotides: TGTGCCAGCAGCCCCGGGGTTGGAGGGTCCTACAATGAGCAGTTCTTC. It encodes CASSPGVGGSYNEQFF.

The chain joins TRBV7-2 to TRBJ2-7; 8 nucleotides match TRBD2. The germline gives CDR1 SGHTA, CDR2 FQGNSA. This CDR3 region has 14 residues. J was trimmed by 7 bases and V by 6 bases; bases with no gene match: 11. The CDR3 here is CASSITSGVSEQYF. In DNA form, the CDR3 reads TGTGCCAGCAGTATAACTAGCGGAGTCTCAGAGCAGTACTTC.